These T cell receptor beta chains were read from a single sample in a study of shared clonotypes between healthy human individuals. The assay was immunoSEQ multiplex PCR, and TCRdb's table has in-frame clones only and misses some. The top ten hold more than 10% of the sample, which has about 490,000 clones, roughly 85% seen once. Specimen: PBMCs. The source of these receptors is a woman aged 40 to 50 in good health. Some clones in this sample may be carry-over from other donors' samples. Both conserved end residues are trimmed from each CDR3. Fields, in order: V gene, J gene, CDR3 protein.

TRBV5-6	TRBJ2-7	ASSLPDYYEQY
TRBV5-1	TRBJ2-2	ASSLEGAGSTGELF
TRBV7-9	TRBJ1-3	ASSPSGNTLY
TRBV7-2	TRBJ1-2	ASSYGTGGRGYT
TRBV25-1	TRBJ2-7	ASSEEEEATYEQY
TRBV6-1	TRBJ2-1	ASSEWWSSYNEQF
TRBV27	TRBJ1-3	ASSTRGSGNTIY
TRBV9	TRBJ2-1	ASSGPSTLNHEQF
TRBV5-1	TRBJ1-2	ASSLEGQGDYGYT
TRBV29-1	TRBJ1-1	SVARPTEAF
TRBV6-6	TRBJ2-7	ASSRLRDGYEQY
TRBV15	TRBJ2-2	ATRADHNTGELF
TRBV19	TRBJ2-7	ASSIRDRGVYEQY
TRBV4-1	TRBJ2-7	ASSQGPGGGYEQY
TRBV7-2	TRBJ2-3	ASSPGPGSGTQY
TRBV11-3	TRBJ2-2	ASSLDLNRVATGELF
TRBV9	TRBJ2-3	ASSVTGSAADTQY
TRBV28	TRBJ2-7	ASSFLARGAYEQY
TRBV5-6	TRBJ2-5	ASSLFRDQETQY
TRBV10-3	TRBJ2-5	AISESLGLSYQETQY
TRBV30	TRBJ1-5	AWSWGAQGNQPQH
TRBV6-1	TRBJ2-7	AISLAGESSYEQY
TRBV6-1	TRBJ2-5	ASSALSPPEGETQY
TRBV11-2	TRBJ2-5	ASSSLTWAQY
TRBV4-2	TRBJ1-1	ASSRGTGGTDTEAF
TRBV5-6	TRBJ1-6	ASSLVMGDSPLH
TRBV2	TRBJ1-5	ASSDPGTGVYSNQPQH
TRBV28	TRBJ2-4	AYYEGPEAKNIQY
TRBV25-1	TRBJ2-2	ASSERNTGELF
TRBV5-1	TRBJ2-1	ASGIDGRNYNEQF
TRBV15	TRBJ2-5	ATSRDKVETQY